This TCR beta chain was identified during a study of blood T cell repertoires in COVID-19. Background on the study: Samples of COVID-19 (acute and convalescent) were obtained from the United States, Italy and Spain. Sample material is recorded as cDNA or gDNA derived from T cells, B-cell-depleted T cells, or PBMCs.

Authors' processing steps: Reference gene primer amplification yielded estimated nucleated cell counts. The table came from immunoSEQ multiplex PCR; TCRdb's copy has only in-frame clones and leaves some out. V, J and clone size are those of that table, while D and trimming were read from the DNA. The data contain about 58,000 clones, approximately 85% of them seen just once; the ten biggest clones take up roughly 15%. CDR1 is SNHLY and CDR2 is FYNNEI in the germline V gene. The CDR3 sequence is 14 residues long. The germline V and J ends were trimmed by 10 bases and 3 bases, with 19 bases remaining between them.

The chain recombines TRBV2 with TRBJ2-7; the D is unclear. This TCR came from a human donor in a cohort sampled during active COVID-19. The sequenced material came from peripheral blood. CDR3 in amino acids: CATSPTGYLYEQYF. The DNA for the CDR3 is TGTGCCACATCACCTACGGGTTATCTCTACGAGCAGTACTTC.